This is a list of T cell receptor beta chains from one sample in a study of shared clonotypes between healthy human individuals. The assay was immunoSEQ multiplex PCR, and TCRdb's table has in-frame clones only and misses some. The sample consists of about 1,800,000 clones, over 85% of them appearing once. The material sequenced was naive CD8+ T cells sorted from blood. The source of these receptors is a man aged 18 to 35 in good health. Both conserved end residues are part of each CDR3. A D gene is named only where the DNA matches it firmly. A row's size may be missing; if present it is once, few, many or a size class.

>-|TRBV27|TRBJ2-3|-
TGTGCCAGCAGTAGACTATATTTGGATACGCAGTATTTT
CASSRLYLDTQYF
>-|TRBV25-1|TRBJ1-2|-
TGTGCCAGCAGTGTATCCGGGGGCTATGGTTACACCTTC
CASSVSGGYGYTF
>-|TRBV25-1|TRBJ1-2|-
TGTGCCAGCAGTGAAGGTCATGGGGCTTACTATGGCTACACCTTC
CASSEGHGAYYGYTF
>-|TRBV7-9|TRBJ2-7|-
TGTGCCAGCAGCCCGCTAGCGAGATACGAGCAGTACTTC
CASSPLARYEQYF
>-|TRBV7-9|TRBJ2-4|-
TGTGCCAGCAGTTTAGCCGAACTAGCCAAAAACATTCAGTACTTC
CASSLAELAKNIQYF
>-|TRBV5-1|TRBJ2-7|-
TGCGCCAGCAGCTTGGGGTTGGACAGCCCTACCTACGAGCAGTACTTC
CASSLGLDSPTYEQYF
>-|TRBV16|TRBJ1-5|-
TGTGCCAGCAGTTATGAGGGTAACAATCAGCCCCAGCATTTT
CASSYEGNNQPQHF
>-|TRBV27|TRBJ2-1|-
TGTGCCAGCAGTTTATCGGAGGGTGAATCCTACAATGAGCAGTTCTTC
CASSLSEGESYNEQFF
>-|TRBV5-1|TRBJ2-1|-
TGCGCCAGCAGCTTGGAGGCGTCTCGGGAGCAGTTCTTC
CASSLEASREQFF
>-|TRBV7-9|TRBJ2-1|-
TGTGCCAGCAGCGCAAGGACAGATTACAATGAGCAGTTCTTC
CASSARTDYNEQFF
>-|TRBV15|TRBJ2-5|TRBD2
TGTGCCACCAGCAGAGAGGATGGCGGGAGGGGTCAAGAGACCCAGTACTTC
CATSREDGGRGQETQYF
>-|TRBV4-3|TRBJ2-1|-
TGCGCCAGCAGCCAAGATCCCCCGGTGGCGGAGTACAATGAGCAGTTCTTC
CASSQDPPVAEYNEQFF
>-|TRBV5-6|TRBJ2-1|-
TGTGCCAGCAGCTTTGGGCACTCCTACAATGAGCAGTTCTTC
CASSFGHSYNEQFF
>-|TRBV4-1|TRBJ1-4|TRBD1
TGCGCCAGCAGACACCGGGACAGTTATAATGAAAAACTGTTTTTT
CASRHRDSYNEKLFF
>-|TRBV6-6|TRBJ2-1|TRBD2
TGTGCCAGCAGTCTAGCGGGAGGGAATGAGCAGTTCTTC
CASSLAGGNEQFF
>-|TRBV28|TRBJ2-3|-
TGTGCCAGCAGTTTAAGTCAGGGCACAGATACGCAGTATTTT
CASSLSQGTDTQYF
>-|TRBV6-1|TRBJ1-1|-
TGTGCCAGCACCTACGGGAACACTGAAGCTTTCTTT
CASTYGNTEAFF
>-|TRBV30|TRBJ2-7|-
TGTGCCTGGGAGGACACAATCTCCTACGAGCAGTACTTC
CAWEDTISYEQYF
>-|TRBV10-3|TRBJ2-2|-
TGTGCCATCAGTGCTGGCCTAGAGGCCGGGGAGCTGTTTTTT
CAISAGLEAGELFF
>-|TRBV9|TRBJ1-4|TRBD1
TGTGCCAGCAGCGAGGGGGCTGATGAAAAACTGTTTTTT
CASSEGADEKLFF
>-|TRBV19|TRBJ2-7|-
TGTGCCAGTAGTATATCGGCGGACAGCCTTTACGAGCAGTACTTC
CASSISADSLYEQYF
>-|TRBV13|TRBJ1-2|TRBD1
TGTGCCAGCAGCTCGGGGTCGGGGACAGGGGGCTTCTACACCTTC
CASSSGSGTGGFYTF
>-|TRBV29-1|TRBJ2-2|-
TGCAGCGTTGTCCCCAGGGGCCGGAACACCGGGGAGCTGTTTTTT
CSVVPRGRNTGELFF
>once|TRBV9|TRBJ2-5|-
TGTGCCAGCAGCGTAGCTGACAGGAAAGAGACCCAGTACTTC
CASSVADRKETQYF
>-|TRBV10-1|TRBJ2-5|-
TGCGCCAGCAGTGATTCAGGAGAGACCCAGTACTTC
CASSDSGETQYF
>-|TRBV4-1|TRBJ2-7|TRBD1
TGCGCCAGCAGCCAACATGACACAGGGGGCAGTTTCAGTAGCGAGCAGTACTTC
CASSQHDTGGSFSSEQYF
>-|TRBV4-1|TRBJ2-3|-
TGCGCCAGCAGCTATCAAGATTCACGAGATACGCAGTATTTT
CASSYQDSRDTQYF
>-|TRBV9|TRBJ1-2|-
TGTGCCAGCAGCCTTGACACGGACTATGGCTACACCTTC
CASSLDTDYGYTF
>-|TRBV5-6|TRBJ1-1|-
TGTGCCAGCAGCTTACACACTGAAGCTTTCTTT
CASSLHTEAFF
>-|TRBV2|TRBJ2-1|-
TGTGCCAGCAGAGCTGAGAACTACAATGAGCAGTTCTTC
CASRAENYNEQFF
>-|TRBV19|TRBJ2-7|TRBD2
TGTGCCAGTAGTCTTACTAGCGGGATTGGCGAGCAGTACTTC
CASSLTSGIGEQYF
>-|TRBV28|TRBJ1-4|TRBD1
TGTGCCAGCAGTCCAGGGGGTGAGAATGAAAAACTGTTTTTT
CASSPGGENEKLFF
>-|TRBV30|TRBJ2-2|-
TGTGCCTGGAGTGGTTTAAGCGGGGAGCTGTTTTTT
CAWSGLSGELFF
>-|TRBV5-4|TRBJ2-3|-
TGTGCCAGCAGCTTATTAGTGGCAGATACGCAGTATTTT
CASSLLVADTQYF
>-|TRBV5-6|TRBJ2-1|TRBD1
TGTGCCAGCAGCTACCCGACAGGGAATGAGCAGTTCTTC
CASSYPTGNEQFF
>-|TRBV9|TRBJ2-7|-
TGTGCCAGCAGCCCTGAGACCCCGGGCGAGCAGTACTTC
CASSPETPGEQYF
>-|TRBV5-6|TRBJ1-1|-
TGTGCCAGCAGCTGGGGGGGCACTGAAGCTTTCTTT
CASSWGGTEAFF
>once|TRBV5-4|TRBJ1-1|TRBD1
TGTGCCAACCGGGACAGCGCGAACACTGAAGCTTTCTTT
CANRDSANTEAFF
>-|TRBV27|TRBJ2-7|TRBD2
TGTGCCAGCAGTTTAGGGCGGGGGGTCTACTACGAGCAGTACTTC
CASSLGRGVYYEQYF
>-|TRBV7-2|TRBJ2-1|TRBD2
TGTGCCAGCAGCTTAAGGCGGGAGGGATACAATGAGCAGTTCTTC
CASSLRREGYNEQFF
>few|TRBV10-1|TRBJ2-5|TRBD2
TGCGCCAGCAGTTCACTAGCGGGGGAACCAGAGACCCAGTACTTC
CASSSLAGEPETQYF
>-|TRBV28|TRBJ2-1|TRBD2
TGTGCCAGCAGTTACCAGCGGGAGAGGTCCTACAATGAGCAGTTCTTC
CASSYQRERSYNEQFF
>once|TRBV9|TRBJ1-1|-
TGTGCCAGCAGCGTAGGGGGGAGAGAAGCTTTCTTT
CASSVGGREAFF
>-|TRBV19|TRBJ1-1|-
TGTGCCAGTAGTATAGGAGAACAGGGTCGCACTGAAGCTTTCTTT
CASSIGEQGRTEAFF
>-|TRBV28|TRBJ2-5|-
TGTGCCAGCAGTTTGAGCACCTTCCAAGAGACCCAGTACTTC
CASSLSTFQETQYF
>-|TRBV5-4|TRBJ2-7|TRBD1
TGTGCCAGCAGCACGTCGACAGGGGTAAACGAGCAGTACTTC
CASSTSTGVNEQYF
>-|TRBV7-9|TRBJ2-2|TRBD2
TGTGCCAGCAGCTTAGCCCCTAGCGGGAGGAATTGGGAGCTGTTTTTT
CASSLAPSGRNWELFF
>-|TRBV21-1|TRBJ2-2|-
TGTGCCAGCAGCAAAGGGACAGGGGATACTAGCGGGAGATGGGTGAGCACCGGGGAGCTGTTTTTT
CASSKGTGDTSGRWVSTGELFF
>-|TRBV4-1|TRBJ1-3|TRBD1
TGCGCCAGCAGCCAAGTCCAGGGGGGACTCGGAAACACCATATATTTT
CASSQVQGGLGNTIYF